A selection of T cell receptor beta chains follows, all from one sample in a study of T cells after yellow fever vaccination. Via MiXCR, TCRdb re-called the 5' RACE reads, giving one row per CDR3 protein. Of 50,000 to 60,000 distinct CDR3 sequences listed, less than 8% were seen once; the top ten hold roughly 24%. The sample here was CD8+ T cells not binding an NS4B(214-222) dextramer, sorted from PBMCs, taken roughly 47 days after the first yellow fever vaccination. The receptors derive from a man aged 18 to 35 who received the YFV17D yellow fever vaccine. CDR3s include the opening cysteine and the closing phenylalanine or tryptophan. D genes are given only for firm matches. Only part of the rows carry a size: once, few, many, or a class if the clone is expanded.

j_gene,v_gene,d_gene,abundance,CDR3aa,CDR3nt
TRBJ2-2,TRBV19,-,-,CASSGDQVGELFF,TGTGCCAGTAGTGGGGACCAGGTCGGGGAGCTGTTTTTT
TRBJ1-5,TRBV7-9,-,few,CASSSREADQPQHF,TGTGCCAGCAGCTCGCGGGAGGCAGATCAGCCCCAGCATTTT
TRBJ2-2,TRBV5-1,-,-,CASSLGRELFF,TGCGCCAGCAGCTTGGGTCGGGAGCTGTTTTTT
TRBJ2-2,TRBV5-1,-,many,CASSLRRPGELFF,TGCGCCAGCAGCTTGCGGCGCCCCGGGGAGCTGTTTTTT
TRBJ2-3,TRBV7-3,-,-,CASSLIGGPSTDTQYF,TGTGCCAGCAGCTTAATCGGAGGGCCTAGCACAGATACGCAGTATTTT
TRBJ1-1,TRBV5-1,-,-,CASSLASRGTEAFF,TGCGCCAGCAGCTTGGCCTCCCGGGGAACTGAAGCTTTCTTT
TRBJ2-1,TRBV7-2,TRBD1,few,CASSLGQAAGQFF,TGTGCCAGCAGCTTGGGACAGGCGGCGGGGCAGTTCTTC
TRBJ1-1,TRBV6-2/TRBV6-3,-,-,CASSYGAELEAFF,TGTGCCAGCAGTTACGGGGCAGAACTGGAAGCTTTCTTT
TRBJ2-5,TRBV6-5,TRBD1,few,CASSYGQGGLQYF,TGTGCCAGCAGTTATGGACAGGGCGGTTTACAGTACTTC
TRBJ1-2,TRBV19,TRBD1,-,CASSLLQGVYGYTF,TGTGCCAGTAGTCTCCTACAGGGGGTCTATGGCTACACCTTC
TRBJ2-3,TRBV15,-,few,CATRTSGGSRTDTQYF,TGTGCCACCCGGACCAGTGGGGGAAGTAGGACAGATACGCAGTATTTT
TRBJ1-2,TRBV29-1,-,few,CSALNRENYGYTF,TGCAGCGCCCTGAACAGGGAAAACTATGGCTACACCTTC
TRBJ2-1,TRBV6-2/TRBV6-3,-,-,CASSSSAGARYNEQFF,TGTGCCAGCAGTTCCTCTGCTGGGGCGCGGTACAATGAGCAGTTCTTC
TRBJ2-5,TRBV6-1,-,many,CASIVASQETQYF,TGTGCCAGCATTGTGGCGTCACAAGAGACCCAGTACTTC
TRBJ1-6,TRBV27,TRBD1,few,CASSFAGGPQRRNSPLHF,TGTGCCAGCAGTTTTGCAGGGGGCCCTCAGAGGAGGAATTCACCCCTCCACTTT
TRBJ2-7,TRBV6-5,-,few,CASSPGTGIYEQYF,TGTGCCAGCAGTCCCGGGACGGGGATCTACGAGCAGTACTTC
TRBJ2-1,TRBV5-1,-,few,CASSFSPAGNNEQFF,TGCGCCAGCAGCTTCTCTCCCGCGGGGAACAATGAGCAGTTCTTC
TRBJ2-2,TRBV4-3,-,few,CASSQEDNRDAGELFF,TGCGCCAGCAGCCAAGAAGATAACAGGGACGCCGGGGAGCTGTTTTTT
TRBJ2-7,TRBV21-1,-,many,CASRRAVFYEQYF,TGTGCCAGCAGGCGGGCAGTCTTCTACGAGCAGTACTTC
TRBJ2-7,TRBV27,TRBD1,few,CASSKQGPHSLLEQYF,TGTGCCAGCAGCAAACAGGGGCCGCACTCCCTCCTTGAGCAGTACTTC
TRBJ1-5,TRBV28,-,few,CASSLAQFQPQHF,TGTGCCAGCAGTTTAGCCCAATTTCAGCCCCAGCATTTT
TRBJ2-7,TRBV6-2/TRBV6-3,-,few,CAIGVYEQYF,TGTGCCATCGGAGTCTACGAGCAGTACTTC
TRBJ2-7,TRBV4-1,TRBD2,many,CASSQDGSGTYEQYF,TGCGCCAGCAGCCAAGATGGGAGCGGGACCTACGAGCAGTACTTC
TRBJ1-2,TRBV2,-,few,CASRPSGGPSVYGYTF,TGTGCCAGCAGACCTAGCGGGGGCCCTTCAGTATATGGCTACACCTTC
TRBJ2-5,TRBV12-3/TRBV12-4,TRBD2,many,CASSFWDYETQYF,TGTGCCAGCAGTTTCTGGGACTACGAGACCCAGTACTTC
TRBJ2-7,TRBV4-1,TRBD1,many,CASSHSGTGGYEQYF,TGCGCCAGCAGCCACTCCGGGACAGGGGGCTACGAGCAGTACTTC
TRBJ2-3,TRBV12-3/TRBV12-4,-,-,CASSPPGNSTQYF,TGTGCCAGCAGTCCGCCGGGAAACAGTACGCAGTATTTT
TRBJ1-1,TRBV20-1,-,many,CSAPPTKSWGTEAFF,TGCAGTGCCCCCCCGACCAAATCATGGGGCACTGAAGCTTTCTTT
TRBJ1-2,TRBV5-4,-,-,CASSLGAVYTF,TGTGCCAGCAGCTTGGGGGCCGTTTATACCTTC
TRBJ2-3,TRBV9,TRBD2,once,CASSDGGGVTDTQYF,TGTGCCAGCAGCGACGGCGGGGGGGTGACCGATACGCAGTATTTT